This entry lists 7 T cell receptor beta chains sequenced from one sample in a study of cytomegalovirus exposure and HLA in healthy donors. The protocol was immunoSEQ multiplex PCR, while the TCRdb copy is restricted to in-frame clones and leaves out a portion. The table shows over 200,000 clones, with around nine tenths occurring only once. The sequenced sample was PBMCs. These TCRs come from a woman aged 18-29 years in good health and CMV-seropositive.

This clone has more than one count but fewer than ten. The rearrangement links TRBV27 to TRBJ1-3; D unresolved. The V end lost 4 bases, the J end lost 3 bases, and 7 bases lay between the germline ends. Looked up from germline, CDR1 is MNHEY and CDR2 is SMNVEV (reference sequence). The CDR3 has 13 residues. The CDR3 loop reads CASSSRVGNTIYF. As DNA, the CDR3 is TGTGCCAGCAGTTCCCGAGTTGGAAACACCATATATTTT.

This sequence joins TRBV5-1 and TRBJ1-2; no definite D call. The CDR3 has 14 amino acids. The V gene lost 1 base and the J gene lost 8 bases, with 15 bases spanning the gap. Germline values: CDR1 SGHRS, CDR2 YFSETQ. CDR3 protein: CASSLSARRGGYTF. CDR3 coding DNA: TGCGCCAGCAGCTTGTCGGCTCGGAGAGGAGGCTACACCTTC.

This chain links TRBV6-1 with TRBJ2-1; 8 nucleotides agree with TRBD2. This CDR3 has 15 residues. Looked up from germline, CDR1 is MNHNS and CDR2 is SASEGT. J was trimmed by 7 bases and V by 2 bases; bases with no gene match: 7. In nucleotides, the CDR3 is TGTGCCAGCAGTGAACGGGGGGGAGGAGAGAATGAGCAGTTCTTC. Protein sequence: CASSERGGGENEQFF.

V usage is TRBV30 and J usage is TRBJ1-1; D call uncertain. Germline loops: CDR1 GTSNPN, CDR2 SVGIG (reference sequence). The CDR3 runs to 12 residues. V lost 3 bases to trimming and J lost 10 bases, with 15 bases between them. CDR3 residues: CAWRPFGDLAFF. DNA for the CDR3: TGTGCCTGGAGACCCTTCGGGGATCTAGCTTTCTTT.

This sequence joins TRBV28 and TRBJ2-1; 7 bases map to TRBD2. Germline assignment: CDR1 MDHEN and CDR2 SYDVKM. Trimming at V came to 6 bases and at J to 6 bases, leaving 11 bases not matched to a gene. CDR3 length equals 15 residues. The DNA of the CDR3 is TGTGCCAGCAGCCGCCCGGGGGGTCCGGGCAATGAGCAGTTCTTC. This sequence encodes CASSRPGGPGNEQFF. Full variable domain (remainder filled in from reference TRBV28 and TRBJ2-1): DVKVTQSSRYLVKRTGEKVFLECVQDMDHENMFWYRQDPGLGLRLIYFSYDVKMKEKGDIPEGYSVSREKKERFSLILESASTNQTSMYLCASSRPGGPGNEQFFGPGTRLTVL.

This clone was found a few times. The rearrangement joins TRBV5-6 to TRBJ2-7, with 8 bases that match TRBD1. From germline, CDR1 is SGHDT and CDR2 YYEEEE. The V gene end was trimmed by 0 bases and the J gene end by 1 base; junction bases not matched to a gene: 12. There are 18 residues in the CDR3. The CDR3 nucleotides read TGTGCCAGCAGCTTGGAGGGCCCCCGGGGACAGGTTTCCTACGAGCAGTACTTC. Translating it yields CASSLEGPRGQVSYEQYF.

V usage is TRBV10-3 and J usage is TRBJ1-2, with TRBD1 matching 8 bases. CDR1 and CDR2 from the germline V gene are ENHRY and SYGVKD. This CDR3 spans 15 amino acids. V gave up 6 bases and J gave up 5 bases; unmatched junction bases: 11. The CDR3 sequence: CAISLQGQGLYGYTF. CDR3 DNA: TGTGCCATCAGCCTGCAAGGACAGGGACTGTATGGCTACACCTTC.